Detailed here is one TCR beta chain. The antigen remains unidentified. This may stem from a read error, because a much larger clone lies one nucleotide away. The conserved phenylalanine or tryptophan normally closing the CDR3 is absent here, so this likely arose from a read error. The sample originates from a study of T cell repertoires in cytomegalovirus infection. Across the study: Recently identified HLA-C-restricted CMV epitopes were among the peptides used. Indications of both CMV infection and matching HLA type were provided by public TCR beta signatures. Study-level points and caveats: CMV carriers having the relevant HLA were flagged by cumulative public TCR beta family frequency.

Germline V gives CDR1 SEHNR, CDR2 FQNEAQ (reference sequence). The CDR3 is 15 amino acids. The J segment lost 8 bases and the V segment lost 4 bases, leaving 9 bases of the junction unmatched. TCRdb reprocessed the reads via MiXCR and lists one record per CDR3 protein. The sample lists about 890,000 distinct CDR3 sequences; roughly 30% were seen once. The source material was cultured CD8+ T cells from PBMCs, sampled from culture after CMV antigen stimulation. The V and J genes are TRBV7-9 and TRBJ1-3; 9 bases match TRBD1. This receptor was taken from a human donor in good health (CMV status not recorded). Some clones in this sample may be carry-over from other donors' samples. For the CDR3, the DNA is TGTGCCAGCAGCTCCGGACAGGGGACACAAGACACCATATATTAT. It is translated as CASSSGQGTQDTIYY.